Included here is one T cell receptor beta chain sequence, with context. This sample is part of a study of blood T cell repertoires in COVID-19. Germline V gene lookup returns CDR1 SGHRS and CDR2 YFSETQ. The CDR3 totals 15 residues. V dropped 4 bases and J dropped 7 bases, with 20 bases sitting between them. Sequencing used immunoSEQ multiplex PCR; TCRdb keeps in-frame clones, though not all of them. The sample gives 85,000 to 100,000 clones, 60% to 85% of which show up once; roughly 20% is in the top ten. This clonotype was sampled from a woman of 80 years or more with active or convalescent COVID-19. Material for sequencing was peripheral blood. The chain employs TRBV5-1 and TRBJ1-2; possible D gene TRBD1, 6 bases. The CDR3 DNA follows: TGCGCCAGCAGCACGGCAGGGGAACGAGGAGGTGGCTACACCTTC. Translation gives CASSTAGERGGGYTF.